The subject of this entry is one T cell receptor (beta chain). Its cognate antigen is unknown. Per the germline V gene, CDR1 is KGHSH and CDR2 is LQKENI. The CDR3 has 17 amino acids. V dropped 1 base and J dropped 4 bases, with 18 bases sitting between them. Original data processing: ImmunoSEQ only sent back junction sequences with no quality scores, so filtering was done differently. Profiled with immunoSEQ multiplex PCR; TCRdb holds only in-frame clones, not every one. V and J calls and clone size are given by that table; D and trimming were obtained from the DNA. The data hold millions of clones, with 90% to 95% observed a single time. This entry is derived from a study of shared clonotypes between healthy human individuals. Overall study results and limits: A handful of donors had around 5.2% of their naive CD4 clonotypes in common.

This receptor was identified in a man younger than 35 in good health. This chain connects TRBV18 to TRBJ2-3, with D perhaps matching TRBD2 (5 bases). Input material: naive CD4+ T cells sorted from blood. Subset given: CD45RA+ positively selected. In DNA form, the CDR3 reads TGTGCCAGCTCACCACGGGCCCCCACCGAGGGTGCAGATACGCAGTATTTT. Its translation: CASSPRAPTEGADTQYF.